This T cell receptor (beta chain) was profiled in a study of beta chain features in type 1 diabetes. Study results and caveats: Any role of HLA type in TCRB rearrangement remained unresolved here.

This clone occurred a few times. What it binds is unknown. Reverse transcribing all isolated RNA meant expressed TCRB transcripts were sequenced. Here immunoSEQ multiplex PCR was the method, and the copy in TCRdb shows in-frame clones only, minus some. The table records some 900,000 clones, 15% to 20% of them present only once. Every single donor gave one heparinised blood draw, and these averaged approximately 110 mL. CD45RO/CCR7/CD25/CD127/CD95/CD27 staining was used to isolate CD4+ naive, central memory, regulatory and stem cell-like memory cells by sorting. The clonotype was recovered from a woman aged 18-29 years in good health. The sequenced sample consisted of naive CD4+ T cells from blood.

The CDR3 loop reads CASSPLLSGSSRETQYF. The CDR3 DNA sequence: TGTGCCAGCAGCCCACTATTGTCCGGGAGCTCGAGGGAGACCCAGTACTTC. The genes are TRBV5-4 and TRBJ2-5; D possibly corresponds to TRBD2 (6 bases). Deletions cut 4 bases from V and 5 bases from J, with 24 bases between. The CDR3 runs to 17 residues. Germline V gene lookup returns CDR1 SGHNT and CDR2 YYREEE (reference sequence). The full variable domain, rest sourced from reference TRBV5-4 and TRBJ2-5, is ETGVTQSPTHLIKTRGQQVTLRCSSQSGHNTVSWYQQALGQGPQFIFQYYREEENGRGNFPPRFSGLQFPNYSSELNVNALELDDSALYLCASSPLLSGSSRETQYFGPGTRLLVL.